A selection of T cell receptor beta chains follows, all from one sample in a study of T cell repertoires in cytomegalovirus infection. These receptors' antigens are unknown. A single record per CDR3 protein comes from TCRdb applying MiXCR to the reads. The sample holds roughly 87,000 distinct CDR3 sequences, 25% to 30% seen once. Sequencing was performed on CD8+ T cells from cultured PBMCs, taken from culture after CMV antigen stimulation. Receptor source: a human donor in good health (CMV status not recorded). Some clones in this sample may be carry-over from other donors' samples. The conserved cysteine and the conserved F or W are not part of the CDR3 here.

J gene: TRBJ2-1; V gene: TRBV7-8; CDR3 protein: ATGGGTYNEQF
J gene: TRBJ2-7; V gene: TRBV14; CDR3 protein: ASSHRDFYEQY
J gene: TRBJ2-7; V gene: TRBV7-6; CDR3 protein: ASSPDSSGGAREQY
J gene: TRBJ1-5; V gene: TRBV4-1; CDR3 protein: ASSQAETPSNQPQH
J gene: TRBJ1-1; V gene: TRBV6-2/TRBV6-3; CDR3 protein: ASSSGTGVSTEAF
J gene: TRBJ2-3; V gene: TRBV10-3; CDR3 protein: AISESGGQGVRDTQY
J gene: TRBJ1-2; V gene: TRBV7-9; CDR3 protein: ASSLVHGYT
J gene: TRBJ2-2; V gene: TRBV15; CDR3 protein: ATSRGSLGTGELF
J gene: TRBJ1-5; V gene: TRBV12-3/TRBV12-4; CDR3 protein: ASSSDQTDQPQH
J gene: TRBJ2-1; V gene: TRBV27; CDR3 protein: ASSSLQLFSYNEQF
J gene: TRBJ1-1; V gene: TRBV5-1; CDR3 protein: ASSLWETGRLGTEAF
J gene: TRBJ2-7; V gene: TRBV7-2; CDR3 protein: ASSPGQGGYEQY
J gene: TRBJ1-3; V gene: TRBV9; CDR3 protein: ASSVAGAGNTIY
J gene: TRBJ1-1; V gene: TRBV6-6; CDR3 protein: ASSYSGSNTEAF
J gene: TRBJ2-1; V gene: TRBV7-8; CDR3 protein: ASSLGISGEYNEQF
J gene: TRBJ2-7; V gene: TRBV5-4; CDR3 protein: ASRDISAYSYEQY
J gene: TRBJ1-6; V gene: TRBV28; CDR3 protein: ASSLWVHVSLH
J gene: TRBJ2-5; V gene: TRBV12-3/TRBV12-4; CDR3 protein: ASTKPQASGLNWETQY
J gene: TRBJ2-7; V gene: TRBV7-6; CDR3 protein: ASSIGVGQGVYEQY
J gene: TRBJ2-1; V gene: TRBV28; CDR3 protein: ASSLTGGAFNEQF
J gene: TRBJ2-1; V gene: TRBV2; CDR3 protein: ARGLDEQF
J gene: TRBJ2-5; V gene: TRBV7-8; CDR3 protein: ASSLQGEETQY
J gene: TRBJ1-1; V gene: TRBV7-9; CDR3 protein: ASSLVQGGFNGAF
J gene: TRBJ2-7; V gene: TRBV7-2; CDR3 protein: GVKDADSYEQY
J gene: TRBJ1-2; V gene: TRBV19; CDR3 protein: ASSIASGGSGYT
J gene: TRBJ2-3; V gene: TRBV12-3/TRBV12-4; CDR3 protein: ASSLAHGTNTQY
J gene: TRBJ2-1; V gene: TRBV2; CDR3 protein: ASSEDRSGGGVYGEQF
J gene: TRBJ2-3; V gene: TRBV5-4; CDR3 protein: AYPLSDGTDTQY
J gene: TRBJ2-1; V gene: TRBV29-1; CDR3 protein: SVEGLVQVYNEQF
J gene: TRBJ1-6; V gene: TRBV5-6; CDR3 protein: ASSSLTGPLH
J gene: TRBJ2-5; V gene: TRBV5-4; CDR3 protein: ASSFSGGETQY
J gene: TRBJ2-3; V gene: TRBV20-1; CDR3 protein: SAWGLAGGSTDTQY
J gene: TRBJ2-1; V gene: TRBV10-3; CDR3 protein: AISEGGNEQF
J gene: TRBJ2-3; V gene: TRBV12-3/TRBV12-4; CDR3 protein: ASSPLLSGGRVDTQY
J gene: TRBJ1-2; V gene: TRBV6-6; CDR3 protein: ASSYRQGST
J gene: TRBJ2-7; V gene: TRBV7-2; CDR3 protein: ASSLVGLSYEQY
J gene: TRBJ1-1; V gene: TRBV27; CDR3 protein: ASSRHRELNTEAF
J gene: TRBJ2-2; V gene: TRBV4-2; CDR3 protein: ASSQEASGGTGELF